Listed here are 28 T cell receptor beta chains from one sample, sequenced in a study of blood T cell repertoires in COVID-19. Sequencing used immunoSEQ multiplex PCR; TCRdb keeps in-frame clones, though not all of them. The sample lists fewer than 300,000 clones, 70% to 80% occurring once. Sequencing used peripheral blood. All receptors derive from a woman older than 75 with acute or convalescent COVID-19.

The J gene is TRBJ1-5, the V gene TRBV30, with D possibly TRBD1 on 5 matching bases. The CDR3 is made up of 13 amino acids. The V gene's germline CDR1 is GTSNPN and CDR2 SVGIG (reference sequence). The germline V and J ends were trimmed by 0 bases and 5 bases, with 8 bases remaining between them. The DNA for the CDR3 is TGTGCCTGGAGTGTAGGGGTTGATCAGCCCCAGCATTTT. Translating it yields CAWSVGVDQPQHF.

The chain recombines TRBV6-2 or TRBV6-3 with TRBJ2-5; 16 bases map to TRBD2. V gave up 2 bases and J gave up 0 bases; unmatched junction bases: 9. Germline V lookup: CDR1 MNHEY, CDR2 SVGEGT. The length of the CDR3 is 20 residues. This chain's CDR3 is CASSYPTPGLAGGYQETQYF. In DNA, the CDR3 is TGTGCCAGCAGTTACCCAACCCCGGGACTAGCGGGGGGGTACCAAGAGACCCAGTACTTC.

This clone came up a few times. This rearrangement joins TRBV11-3 to TRBJ1-1; TRBD1 matches at 8 bases. The CDR3 totals 13 residues. The V and J ends lost 6 bases and 5 bases, in that order; junction bases with no gene match: 5. The V gene's germline CDR1 is SGHNT and CDR2 YENEEA. CDR3 sequence: CASSQGARTEAFF. CDR3 nucleotides: TGTGCCAGCAGTCAGGGGGCGAGGACTGAAGCTTTCTTT.

The V gene is TRBV10-3, the J gene TRBJ1-2; D may be TRBD1 (6 bases). V gave up 5 bases and J gave up 5 bases, with 18 bases separating them. This CDR3 has 15 residues. CDR1 and CDR2 (germline): ENHRY, SYGVKD. CDR3 coding DNA: TGTGCCATCAGTTCCTTTGGGGGCTACGGGTATGGCTACACCTTC. It specifies CAISSFGGYGYGYTF.

This clone was picked up one time. Other nucleotide sequences from this sample produce the same CDR3. This chain links TRBV7-6 with TRBJ1-1, with D perhaps matching TRBD1 (5 bases). There are 14 residues in the CDR3. V was trimmed by 1 base and J by 3 bases, leaving 9 bases between them. CDR1 and CDR2 from the germline V gene are SGHVS and FNYEAQ. CDR3 residues: CASSLGWGDTEAFF. The CDR3 bases are TGTGCCAGCAGCTTAGGCTGGGGGGACACTGAAGCTTTCTTT. Looking up the rest from reference TRBV7-6 and TRBJ1-1 gives the full variable domain: GAGVSQSPRYKVTKRGQDVALRCDPISGHVSLYWYRQALGQGPEFLTYFNYEAQQDKSGLPNDRFSAERPEGSISTLTIQRTEQRDSAMYRCASSLGWGDTEAFFGQGTRLTVV.

The rearrangement joins TRBV6-1 to TRBJ1-6; perhaps TRBD1 as D (5 bases). Germline values: CDR1 MNHNS, CDR2 SASEGT. CDR3 length: 16 amino acids. V was trimmed by 3 bases and J by 3 bases, leaving 12 bases between them. DNA of the CDR3: TGTGCCAGCAGTGAGTCTAAGGGGCTCTATAATTCACCCCTCCACTTT. Amino acid sequence: CASSESKGLYNSPLHF.

This clone was counted only a few times. This chain uses TRBV6-6 with TRBJ2-6; 10 bases map to TRBD2. Trimming removed 5 bases from V and 0 bases from J; junction bases left unmatched: 4. There are 17 residues in the CDR3. Germline CDR1 is MNHNY and CDR2 is SVGAGI (reference sequence). CDR3 in DNA: TGTGCCAGCAGTCGCAGCGGGGGGGCCTCTGGGGCCAACGTCCTGACTTTC. It encodes CASSRSGGASGANVLTF.

The J gene is TRBJ1-1, the V gene TRBV7-9; D is ambiguous. CDR1 is SEHNR and CDR2 is FQNEAQ in the germline V gene (reference sequence). This CDR3 spans 16 amino acids. Trimming took 5 bases from V and 6 from J, leaving 22 bases between them. The CDR3 spells CASSATFHEGGAEAFF. The CDR3 region has the DNA TGTGCCAGCAGCGCCACCTTCCACGAGGGTGGCGCTGAAGCTTTCTTT.

V usage is TRBV7-9 and J usage is TRBJ2-5; maybe TRBD2 (7 bases). Trimming shortened V by 3 bases and J by 5 bases, and 13 bases separated the two germline ends. Germline CDR1 is SEHNR and CDR2 is FQNEAQ (reference sequence). The CDR3 has 14 amino acids. This CDR3 reads CASSFGGLKETQYF. The DNA for the CDR3 is TGTGCCAGCAGCTTCGGGGGGCTAAAGGAGACCCAGTACTTC. Filled out from reference TRBV7-9 and TRBJ2-5, the complete variable domain reads DTGVSQNPRHKITKRGQNVTFRCDPISEHNRLYWYRQTLGQGPEFLTYFQNEAQLEKSRLLSDRFSAERPKGSFSTLEIQRTEQGDSAMYLCASSFGGLKETQYFGPGTRLLVL.

The V and J genes are TRBV5-6 and TRBJ2-3; 8 nucleotides match TRBD1. CDR3 length: 18 residues. In germline, CDR1 is SGHDT, CDR2 YYEEEE. Trimming at V came to 4 bases and at J to 4 bases, leaving 17 bases not matched to a gene. Written as DNA, the CDR3 is TGTGCCAGCAGCCCGGACAGGGTGACAGGAGTACGTGCAGATACGCAGTATTTT. Its protein is CASSPDRVTGVRADTQYF.

V is TRBV27 and J is TRBJ1-6, with 10 bases lining up with TRBD1. The CDR3 sequence is 17 residues long. Germline trimming cut 3 bases from V and 8 bases from J; bases unmatched to any gene: 10. Germline loops: CDR1 MNHEY, CDR2 SMNVEV (reference sequence). For the CDR3, the DNA is TGTGCCAGCAGTTTCGTTTTTGGGACAGGGGTGGATTCACCCCTCCACTTT. This encodes CASSFVFGTGVDSPLHF.

The chain couples TRBV5-6 to TRBJ1-5; 10 bases agree with TRBD1. The CDR3 is made up of 17 amino acids. Per the germline V gene, CDR1 is SGHDT and CDR2 is YYEEEE. The junction had 7 bases not matched to a gene; V was cut back by 3 bases and J by 1 base. The CDR3 coding sequence is TGTGCCAGCAGCTCCTGGACAGGGGGTTTGAGCAATCAGCCCCAGCATTTT. Protein product: CASSSWTGGLSNQPQHF.

This clone occurred once. V and J are TRBV12-3 or TRBV12-4 and TRBJ2-2; D gene unclear. The CDR3 consists of 12 residues. V lost 7 bases to trimming and J lost 1 base, with 4 bases between them. CDR3: CASNQNTGELFF. The CDR3 DNA reads as TGTGCCAGCAATCAGAACACCGGGGAGCTGTTTTTT.

The gene calls are TRBV7-9 and TRBJ2-1; the D is unclear. The germline gives CDR1 SEHNR, CDR2 FQNEAQ (reference sequence). V lost 7 bases to trimming and J lost 2 bases, with 12 bases between them. The CDR3 is 14 amino acids. The CDR3 DNA is TGTGCCAGCACCCCCCAAAATCCCTACAATGAGCAGTTCTTC. Translated, it gives CASTPQNPYNEQFF.

This chain joins TRBV7-8 and TRBJ2-7; D might be TRBD1 (6 bases). The CDR3 consists of 14 residues. V was shortened by 1 base and J by 4 bases, with 11 bases between the two germline ends. CDR1 is SGHVS, CDR2 FQNEAQ, per germline. The CDR3 reads CASSLVEQGYEQYF. The CDR3 nucleotides are TGTGCCAGCAGCTTAGTCGAACAGGGTTACGAGCAGTACTTC.

DNA of the CDR3: TGTGCCAGCGGATACGCGCCGGGGGGTCAGCCCCAGCATTTT. Amino acids: CASGYAPGGQPQHF. The chain couples TRBV28 to TRBJ1-5; weak D call: TRBD1 (5 bases). V was shortened by 8 bases and J by 6 bases, with 17 bases between the two germline ends. The CDR3 contains 14 residues. In germline, CDR1 is MDHEN, CDR2 SYDVKM.

The chain couples TRBV5-6 to TRBJ1-2, with D unresolved. The CDR3 covers 13 residues. Germline values: CDR1 SGHDT, CDR2 YYEEEE. The V gene lost 2 bases and the J gene lost 3 bases, with 8 bases spanning the gap. Here the CDR3 reads CASSLTDYYGYTF. As DNA, the CDR3 is TGTGCCAGCAGCTTAACGGACTACTATGGCTACACCTTC.

Concerning this clone itself: The junction and the germline gene differ at one end; a read error may be behind it. The rearrangement links TRBV5-1 to TRBJ2-3, with 7 bases fitting TRBD2. Per germline, CDR1 SGHRS and CDR2 YFSETQ. There are 15 residues in the CDR3. This CDR3 is CVSSQGLQLTDTQYF. CDR3 nucleotide sequence: TGCGTCAGCAGCCAGGGACTACAGCTCACAGATACGCAGTATTTT. The entire variable domain, with the rest obtained from reference TRBV5-1 and TRBJ2-3, is as follows: KAGVTQTPRYLIKTRGQQVTLSCSPISGHRSVSWYQQTPGQGLQFLFEYFSETQRNKGNFPGRFSGRQFSNSRSEMNVSTLELGDSALYLCVSSQGLQLTDTQYFGPGTRLTVL.

V gene TRBV9 combines with J gene TRBJ2-5; 10 nucleotides align to TRBD2. V lost 4 bases, J lost 5 bases, and 2 bases stayed unmatched. CDR1 and CDR2 (germline): SGDLS, YYNGEE. The CDR3 covers 13 residues. CDR3 loop: CASSLSGGETQYF. The CDR3 DNA is TGTGCCAGCAGCCTTAGCGGGGGGGAGACCCAGTACTTC. The whole variable domain, filled in from reference TRBV9 and TRBJ2-5, reads DSGVTQTPKHLITATGQRVTLRCSPRSGDLSVYWYQQSLDQGLQFLIQYYNGEERAKGNILERFSAQQFPDLHSELNLSSLELGDSALYFCASSLSGGETQYFGPGTRLLVL.

V usage is TRBV6-6 and J usage is TRBJ2-7; D is perhaps TRBD1 (6 bases). The CDR3 covers 16 residues. V was clipped by 1 base and J by 1 base, with 14 bases between them. Germline V lookup: CDR1 MNHNY, CDR2 SVGAGI (reference sequence). CDR3 coding DNA: TGTGCCAGCAGTTACTACAGGACAGACCTATCCTACGAGCAGTACTTC. Its protein product is CASSYYRTDLSYEQYF.

The CDR3: CASSVAGNSPLHF. The CDR3 nucleotides read TGTGCCAGCAGCGTAGCAGGTAATTCACCCCTCCACTTT. V is TRBV9 and J is TRBJ1-6; D remains ambiguous. CDR1 and CDR2 from the germline V gene are SGDLS and YYNGEE. This CDR3 region has 13 residues. With 0 bases removed from V and 6 bases from J, the gap between germline ends came to 4 bases.

The chain recombines TRBV5-1 with TRBJ2-5; TRBD2 aligns across 13 bases. With 4 bases clipped from V and 4 bases from J, the junction kept 16 bases outside the gene matches. Germline V gene lookup returns CDR1 SGHRS and CDR2 YFSETQ. The CDR3 covers 19 residues. This CDR3 reads CASSPARSGLAGRGETQYF. CDR3 bases: TGCGCCAGCAGCCCGGCTAGATCGGGACTAGCGGGGAGGGGAGAGACCCAGTACTTC.

The gene calls are TRBV5-1 and TRBJ1-1; 11 nucleotides align to TRBD1. Germline V gene sequence: CDR1 SGHRS, CDR2 YFSETQ. The J segment lost 4 bases and the V segment lost 4 bases, leaving 6 bases of the junction unmatched. This CDR3 has 15 amino acids. CDR3 in amino acids: CASSQGTGGSTEAFF. Written as DNA, the CDR3 is TGCGCCAGCAGCCAAGGGACAGGGGGTAGCACTGAAGCTTTCTTT. The complete variable domain, with remaining parts taken from reference TRBV5-1 and TRBJ1-1, reads KAGVTQTPRYLIKTRGQQVTLSCSPISGHRSVSWYQQTPGQGLQFLFEYFSETQRNKGNFPGRFSGRQFSNSRSEMNVSTLELGDSALYLCASSQGTGGSTEAFFGQGTRLTVV.

V is TRBV19 and J is TRBJ1-1; D is possibly TRBD1 (6 bases). The germline V gene encodes CDR1 LNHDA and CDR2 SQIVND (reference sequence). The CDR3 totals 15 residues. Trimming cost V 1 base and J 0 bases, with 9 bases left between them. In DNA, the CDR3 is TGTGCCAGTAGTATAGCGGGGGGGCTGAACACTGAAGCTTTCTTT. Protein: CASSIAGGLNTEAFF.

As regards this clone: Other DNA variants within this sample encode the same CDR3. The gene calls are TRBV5-1 and TRBJ1-2; D is perhaps TRBD1 (6 bases). V was pared by 4 bases and J by 4 bases, with 8 bases between. Germline CDR1 and CDR2: SGHRS and YFSETQ. The CDR3 sequence is 12 residues long. The CDR3: CASSLDSYGYTF. CDR3 nucleotides: TGCGCCAGCAGCCTGGACAGCTATGGCTACACCTTC.

The CDR3 nucleotides read TGTGCCAGCAGTTACGAAGGGGCAGGCGGGGCAGAGACCCAGTACTTC. It is translated as CASSYEGAGGAETQYF. The rearrangement joins TRBV11-2 to TRBJ2-5, with TRBD2 as a possible D gene (6 bases). CDR1 SGHAT and CDR2 FQNNGV come from the germline V gene. The CDR3 is 16 amino acids. V was clipped by 6 bases and J by 4 bases, with 21 bases between them.

The chain uses TRBV2 and TRBJ2-6; D is possibly TRBD1 (6 bases). Trimming shortened V by 1 base and J by 0 bases, and 10 bases separated the two germline ends. The CDR3 consists of 17 residues. Germline-derived CDR1 and CDR2 are SNHLY and FYNNEI. The CDR3 here is CASSEGTAVSGANVLTF. The CDR3 coding sequence is TGTGCCAGCAGTGAAGGGACAGCCGTCTCTGGGGCCAACGTCCTGACTTTC.

V and J are TRBV6-5 and TRBJ1-5; 7 positions agree with TRBD1. The CDR3 covers 15 residues. With 0 bases clipped from V and 4 bases from J, the junction kept 3 bases outside the gene matches. Germline V gene data show CDR1 as MNHEY and CDR2 as SVGAGI. The CDR3 loop is CASSYSGQQNQPQHF. The CDR3 region has the DNA TGTGCCAGCAGTTACTCGGGACAGCAAAATCAGCCCCAGCATTTT.